The entry below describes one T cell receptor (beta chain). The source of the sample is a study of CD8+ T cells in alopecia areata. Study details: The investigators scored severity in treated patients by the percentage of affected scalp area.

CDR3 length: 16 amino acids. Trimming removed 5 bases from V and 2 bases from J; junction bases left unmatched: 10. Germline CDR1 is KGHSH and CDR2 is LQKENI. Extracted from the samples, RNA was reverse transcribed into cDNA to serve as the sequencing template. Profiling relied on immunoSEQ multiplex PCR, and the TCRdb table lists in-frame clones only, not all of them. The sample comprises roughly 190,000 clones, 45% to 65% of which are singletons, and about 0.69% rests with the top ten. The sample's treatment: oral pan-JAK inhibitor, 5-10 mg twice daily. This clonotype originated in a human donor with alopecia areata. Source: CD4+ T cells sorted from blood, taken at week 4, from a patient treated with tofacitinib. The chain couples TRBV18 to TRBJ2-5, with 8 bases identical to TRBD2. The CDR3 region is CASSSLGGGLQETQYF. CDR3 coding DNA: TGTGCCAGCTCAAGCCTCGGGGGGGGTCTACAAGAGACCCAGTACTTC.